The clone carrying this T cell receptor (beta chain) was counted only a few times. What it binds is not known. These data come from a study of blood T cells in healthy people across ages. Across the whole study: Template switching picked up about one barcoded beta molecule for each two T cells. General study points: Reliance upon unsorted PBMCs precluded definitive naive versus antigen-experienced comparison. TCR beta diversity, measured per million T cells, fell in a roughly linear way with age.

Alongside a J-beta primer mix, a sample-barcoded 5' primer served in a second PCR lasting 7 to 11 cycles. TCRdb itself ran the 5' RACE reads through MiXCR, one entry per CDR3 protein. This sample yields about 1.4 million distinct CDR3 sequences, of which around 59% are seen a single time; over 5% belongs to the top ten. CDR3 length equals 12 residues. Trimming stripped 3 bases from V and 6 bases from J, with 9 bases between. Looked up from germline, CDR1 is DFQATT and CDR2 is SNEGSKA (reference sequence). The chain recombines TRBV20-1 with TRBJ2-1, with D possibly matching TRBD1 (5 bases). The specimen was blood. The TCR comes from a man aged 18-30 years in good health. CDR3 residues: CSARGPSNEQFF. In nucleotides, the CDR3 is TGCAGTGCTAGGGGGCCCTCCAATGAGCAGTTCTTC.